This TCR beta chain emerged from a study of cytomegalovirus exposure and HLA in healthy donors. Whole-study results and caveats: For TCR beta chains, V- and J-gene trimming was later linked to a missense DCLRE1C variant. Per a prior analysis, the majority of TCR beta V segments were productive roughly 90% or roughly 30% of the time. Researchers reported from a later analysis that most CMV-associated TCR beta chains appeared HLA-restricted.

V was pared by 4 bases and J by 5 bases, with 7 bases of the junction left unmatched. The CDR3 consists of 14 residues. The germline V gene has CDR1 SGDLS and CDR2 YYNGEE. A multiplex PCR was run with 60 Vbeta primers and 13 Jbeta primers. Generated by immunoSEQ multiplex PCR, the TCRdb table keeps only in-frame clones and is missing some. Among some 150,000 clones listed, roughly 84% were seen once. As regards this clone: Its target is unknown.

The genes are TRBV9 and TRBJ2-7, with 9 bases matching TRBD1. Sequencing was done on a sample of PBMCs. The origin of this receptor is a male donor in good health and CMV-seronegative. CDR3 sequence reads: CASSLGTGFDEQYF. The CDR3 coding sequence is TGTGCCAGCAGCCTCGGGACAGGGTTCGACGAGCAGTACTTC.